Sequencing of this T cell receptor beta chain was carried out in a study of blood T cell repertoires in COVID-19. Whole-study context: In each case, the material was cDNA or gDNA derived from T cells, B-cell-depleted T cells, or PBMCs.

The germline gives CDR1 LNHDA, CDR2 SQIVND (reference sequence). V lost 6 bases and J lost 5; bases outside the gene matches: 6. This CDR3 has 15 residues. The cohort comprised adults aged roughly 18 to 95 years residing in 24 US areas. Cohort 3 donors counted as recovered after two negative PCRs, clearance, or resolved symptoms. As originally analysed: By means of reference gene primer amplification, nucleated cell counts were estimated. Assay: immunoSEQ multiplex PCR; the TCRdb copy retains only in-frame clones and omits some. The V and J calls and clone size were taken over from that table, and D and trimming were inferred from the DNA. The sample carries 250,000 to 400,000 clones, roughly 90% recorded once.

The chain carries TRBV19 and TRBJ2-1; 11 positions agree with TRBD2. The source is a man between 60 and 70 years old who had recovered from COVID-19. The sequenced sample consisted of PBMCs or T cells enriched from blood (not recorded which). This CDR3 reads CASRSLAGGNNEQFF. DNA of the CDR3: TGTGCCAGTAGGAGCTTAGCGGGAGGGAACAATGAGCAGTTCTTC.